This is a list of T cell receptor beta chains from one sample in a study of cytomegalovirus exposure and HLA in healthy donors. The protocol was immunoSEQ multiplex PCR, while the TCRdb copy is restricted to in-frame clones and leaves out a portion. The sample yields over 100,000 clones, just under 75% seen once. Sequencing was performed on PBMCs. The receptors originated from a human donor in good health. Each CDR3 is given with its conserved first and last residue. The D gene is left open where the match is weak. A row's size may be missing; if present it is once, few, many or a size class.

size	J	V	D	CDR3	DNA
-	TRBJ2-3	TRBV18	TRBD2	CASSTTGGPTDTQYF	TGTGCCAGCTCTACCACGGGGGGGCCTACAGATACGCAGTATTTT
-	TRBJ1-1	TRBV5-4	-	CASSLIGSGVTEAFF	TGTGCCAGCAGCTTGATCGGGAGTGGAGTTACTGAAGCTTTCTTT
-	TRBJ2-1	TRBV5-1	TRBD1	CASSFWDSGYNEQFF	TGCGCCAGCAGCTTCTGGGACAGCGGATACAATGAGCAGTTCTTC
-	TRBJ2-1	TRBV7-2	-	CASSLVSGGSYNEQFF	TGTGCCAGCAGCTTGGTCTCTGGGGGGAGCTACAATGAGCAGTTCTTC
few	TRBJ2-7	TRBV29-1	-	CSVDSGRSYEQYF	TGCAGCGTTGACAGCGGGCGCTCCTACGAGCAGTACTTC
-	TRBJ1-5	TRBV10-3	-	CAISESGGSNQPQHF	TGTGCCATCAGTGAGTCAGGGGGAAGCAATCAGCCCCAGCATTTT
-	TRBJ1-6	TRBV30	-	CAWRGGQASYNSPLHF	TGTGCCTGGAGGGGAGGACAAGCCTCCTATAATTCACCCCTCCACTTT
-	TRBJ2-7	TRBV11-2	-	CASSLVPKHEQYF	TGTGCCAGCAGCTTGGTCCCCAAGCACGAGCAGTACTTC
once	TRBJ1-2	TRBV5-1	-	CASSLEGEGGYTF	TGCGCCAGCAGCTTGGAGGGAGAAGGCGGCTACACCTTC
-	TRBJ2-1	TRBV2	TRBD2	CASSDGLAVYNEQFF	TGTGCCAGCAGTGACGGACTAGCGGTTTACAATGAGCAGTTCTTC
-	TRBJ2-1	TRBV28	-	CAPGCEQFF	TGTGCCCCCGGGTGCGAGCAGTTCTTC
-	TRBJ1-6	TRBV29-1	TRBD1	CSVEGQGSSYNSPLHF	TGCAGCGTTGAGGGACAGGGGAGCTCCTATAATTCACCCCTCCACTTT